This TCR beta chain was recorded in a study of T cell changes during pregnancy in multiple sclerosis. Libraries were prepared by immunoSEQ multiplex PCR; TCRdb keeps only in-frame clonotypes and omits some of them. Of about 20,000 clones detected, roughly 90% appear once; the ten largest clones hold roughly 7%. V lost 2 bases, J lost 5 bases, and 7 bases stayed unmatched. This CDR3 spans 14 amino acids. Per germline, CDR1 GTSNPN and CDR2 SVGIG (reference sequence). The TCR comes from a female donor in good health, enrolled as a control in a pregnancy study. This material consisted of CD8+ T cells from peripheral blood mononuclear cells, taken in the third trimester of pregnancy. The chain links TRBV30 to TRBJ2-5; 8 bases align to TRBD1. CDR3 nucleotide sequence: TGTGCCTGGAGTTTCAGGGGGCGATCGGAGACCCAGTACTTC. This translates into CAWSFRGRSETQYF.